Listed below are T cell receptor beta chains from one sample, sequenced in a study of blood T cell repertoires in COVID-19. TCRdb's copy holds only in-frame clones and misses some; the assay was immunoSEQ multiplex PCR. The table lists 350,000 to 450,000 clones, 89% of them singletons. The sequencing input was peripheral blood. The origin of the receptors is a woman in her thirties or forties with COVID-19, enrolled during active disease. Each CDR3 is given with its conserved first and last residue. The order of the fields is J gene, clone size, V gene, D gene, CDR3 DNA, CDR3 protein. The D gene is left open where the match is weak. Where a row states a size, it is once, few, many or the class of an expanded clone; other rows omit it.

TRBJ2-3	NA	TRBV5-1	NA	TGCGCCAGCAGATTTTCGGCGGACAGATTCTACACAGATACGCAGTATTTT	CASRFSADRFYTDTQYF
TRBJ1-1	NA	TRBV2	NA	TGTGCCAGCAGTGACGAGAGGAACACTGAAGCTTTCTTT	CASSDERNTEAFF
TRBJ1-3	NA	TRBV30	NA	TGTGCCTGGACAGGCAACTCTGGAAACACCATATATTTT	CAWTGNSGNTIYF
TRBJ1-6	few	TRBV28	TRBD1	TGTGCCAGCAGTTTAGGGTTGGGACAGGGGTTTAATTCACCCCTCCACTTT	CASSLGLGQGFNSPLHF
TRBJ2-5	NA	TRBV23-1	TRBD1	TGCGCCAGCGGACCCTTGGACAGGGGGCGAGAGACCCAGTACTTC	CASGPLDRGRETQYF
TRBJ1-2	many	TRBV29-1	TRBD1	TGCAGCGTTCAAGAGAGACAGGGCACTAACTATGGCTACACCTTC	CSVQERQGTNYGYTF
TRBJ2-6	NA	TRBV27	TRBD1	TGTGCCAGCAGTTTACTCAGGGGGCATCCCTCTGGGGCCAACGTCCTGACTTTC	CASSLLRGHPSGANVLTF
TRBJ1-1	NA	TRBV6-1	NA	TGTGCCAGCAGTGAGTCAGGGAACACTGAAGCTTTCTTT	CASSESGNTEAFF
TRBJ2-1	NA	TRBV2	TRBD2	TGTGCCAGCCCTAGCGGGTTCTCCTACAATGAGCAGTTCTTC	CASPSGFSYNEQFF
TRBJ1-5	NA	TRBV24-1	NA	TGTGCCACCAGTGATTCGGGTATGGGCAATCAGCCCCAGCATTTT	CATSDSGMGNQPQHF
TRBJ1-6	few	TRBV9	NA	TGTGCCAGCAGCCCCTCCCCACAGGGTTATAATTCACCCCTCCACTTT	CASSPSPQGYNSPLHF
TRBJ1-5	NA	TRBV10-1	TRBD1	TGCGCCAGCAGTGGACAGGGAGGCAATCAGCCCCAGCATTTT	CASSGQGGNQPQHF
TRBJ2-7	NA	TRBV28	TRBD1	TGTGCCAGCAGTACCCCGGGACAGGGGACCTACGAGCAGTACTTC	CASSTPGQGTYEQYF
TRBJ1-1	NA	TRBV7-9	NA	TGTGCCAGCAGCTTAGCGGTCTGGGCAGCTTTCTTT	CASSLAVWAAFF
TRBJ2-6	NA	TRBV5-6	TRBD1	TGTGCCAGCAGCTTTTGGGGACAGCTCGGCGTCCTGACTTTC	CASSFWGQLGVLTF
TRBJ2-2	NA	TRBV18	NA	TGTGCCAGCTCACTATCGAACACCGGGGAGCTGTTTTTT	CASSLSNTGELFF
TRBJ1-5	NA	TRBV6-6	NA	TGTGCCAGCAGCCGGGGGGGATATAGCAATCAGCCCCAGCATTTT	CASSRGGYSNQPQHF
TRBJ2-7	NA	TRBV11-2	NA	TGTGCCAGCAGCTTAAGCGGGCTCTACGAGCAGTACTTC	CASSLSGLYEQYF
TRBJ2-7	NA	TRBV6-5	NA	TGTGCCAGCAGTCCTGCGGGCGGCGCCTACGAGCAGTACTTC	CASSPAGGAYEQYF
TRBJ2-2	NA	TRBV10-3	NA	TGTGCCATCAGTGAACACAGGGCGAACACCGGGGAGCTGTTTTTT	CAISEHRANTGELFF
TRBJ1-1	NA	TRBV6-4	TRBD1	TGTGCCAGCAGTGACTCTGGCTCAGGGGGCGGAAGAACTGAAGCTTTCTTT	CASSDSGSGGGRTEAFF
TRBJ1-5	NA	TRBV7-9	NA	TGTGCCAGCAGCCCCCCTGGGGGGAATCAGCCCCAGCATTTT	CASSPPGGNQPQHF